Below are 7 T cell receptor beta chains sequenced from a single sample in a study of shared clonotypes between healthy human individuals. The assay was immunoSEQ multiplex PCR, and TCRdb's table has in-frame clones only and misses some. The sample yields more than 1 million clones, about 84% seen once. Sequenced input: memory CD4+ T cells from PBMCs. Indicated subset: CD45RA-negative fraction. The receptor set was obtained from a young man in good health. Some clones in this sample may be carry-over from other donors' samples.

The gene calls are TRBV27 and TRBJ2-1, with 11 bases matching TRBD2. CDR3 length: 16 amino acids. V lost 1 base, J lost 6 bases, and 5 bases stayed unmatched. Per the germline V gene, CDR1 is MNHEY and CDR2 is SMNVEV (reference sequence). CDR3 sequence: CASSLFLAGGFNEQFF. DNA for the CDR3: TGTGCCAGCAGTTTATTCCTAGCGGGAGGTTTCAATGAGCAGTTCTTC.

The chain couples TRBV19 to TRBJ1-1; the D gene is possibly TRBD1 (6 bases). The CDR3 totals 15 residues. Germline lookup yields CDR1 LNHDA and CDR2 SQIVND (reference sequence). V lost 5 bases and J 2 bases, leaving 15 bases between the germline ends. In DNA form, the CDR3 reads TGTGCCAGTAGTCCGCGTGGACAGATAAACACTGAAGCTTTCTTT. Protein: CASSPRGQINTEAFF. The whole variable domain, filled in from reference TRBV19 and TRBJ1-1, reads DGGITQSPKYLFRKEGQNVTLSCEQNLNHDAMYWYRQDPGQGLRLIYYSQIVNDFQKGDIAEGYSVSREKKESFPLTVTSAQKNPTAFYLCASSPRGQINTEAFFGQGTRLTVV.

The rearrangement joins TRBV25-1 to TRBJ2-5; 12 bases are a match to TRBD2. Germline CDR1 and CDR2: MGHDK and SYGVNS. The V and J ends lost 3 bases and 0 bases, in that order; junction bases with no gene match: 8. This CDR3 spans 18 amino acids. The CDR3 coding sequence is TGTGCCAGCAGTGACCGGGGGGGGACTAGCGGGTACCAAGAGACCCAGTACTTC. As protein: CASSDRGGTSGYQETQYF. Combining the CDR3 with reference TRBV25-1 and TRBJ2-5 gives the whole variable domain EADIYQTPRYLVIGTGKKITLECSQTMGHDKMYWYQQDPGMELHLIHYSYGVNSTEKGDLSSESTVSRIRTEHFPLTLESARPSHTSQYLCASSDRGGTSGYQETQYFGPGTRLLVL.

This clone came up once. The CDR3 DNA follows: TGTGCCAGCAGATCCCGACAGGGGGAGACCCAGTACTTC. Protein sequence: CASRSRQGETQYF. V usage is TRBV6-5 and J usage is TRBJ2-5; 8 bases match TRBD1. The CDR3 extends over 13 amino acids. Looked up from germline, CDR1 is MNHEY and CDR2 is SVGAGI. V dropped 6 bases and J dropped 5; count of bases not matched to a gene: 5.

This chain joins TRBV4-2 and TRBJ1-4, with D unclear. V was cut by 0 bases and J by 5 bases, with 13 bases left in between. Germline assignment: CDR1 LGHNA and CDR2 YNFKEQ. The CDR3 runs to 16 residues. The CDR3 here is CASSQDFHSFNEKLFF. CDR3 bases: TGTGCCAGCAGCCAAGATTTCCACAGTTTCAATGAAAAACTGTTTTTT.

This chain connects TRBV18 to TRBJ1-5, with a weak D call TRBD1 (6 bases). Trimming removed 4 bases from V and 7 bases from J, with 11 bases in between. Per the germline V gene, CDR1 is KGHSH and CDR2 is LQKENI. This CDR3 is 13 amino acids long. The CDR3 region is CASSLTGLQPQHF. The CDR3 DNA is TGTGCCAGCTCACTGACAGGTCTGCAGCCCCAGCATTTT. Looking up the rest from reference TRBV18 and TRBJ1-5 gives the full variable domain: NAGVMQNPRHLVRRRGQEARLRCSPMKGHSHVYWYRQLPEEGLKFMVYLQKENIIDESGMPKERFSAEFPKEGPSILRIQQVVRGDSAAYFCASSLTGLQPQHFGDGTRLSIL.

In its sample, this clone was seen once. This chain connects TRBV2 to TRBJ1-6, with 8 positions matching TRBD1. The V gene's germline CDR1 is SNHLY and CDR2 FYNNEI. V shed 6 bases and J 9 bases; nucleotides not matched to a gene: 10. The CDR3 has 15 residues. The CDR3 DNA is TGTGCCAGCAGAGGACAGGGCACATTTTTTTCACCCCTCCACTTT. Its protein product is CASRGQGTFFSPLHF. Using reference TRBV2 and TRBJ1-6 for the parts outside the CDR3, the full variable domain is EPEVTQTPSHQVTQMGQEVILRCVPISNHLYFYWYRQILGQKVEFLVSFYNNEISEKSEIFDDQFSVERPDGSNFTLKIRSTKLEDSAMYFCASRGQGTFFSPLHFGNGTRLTVT.